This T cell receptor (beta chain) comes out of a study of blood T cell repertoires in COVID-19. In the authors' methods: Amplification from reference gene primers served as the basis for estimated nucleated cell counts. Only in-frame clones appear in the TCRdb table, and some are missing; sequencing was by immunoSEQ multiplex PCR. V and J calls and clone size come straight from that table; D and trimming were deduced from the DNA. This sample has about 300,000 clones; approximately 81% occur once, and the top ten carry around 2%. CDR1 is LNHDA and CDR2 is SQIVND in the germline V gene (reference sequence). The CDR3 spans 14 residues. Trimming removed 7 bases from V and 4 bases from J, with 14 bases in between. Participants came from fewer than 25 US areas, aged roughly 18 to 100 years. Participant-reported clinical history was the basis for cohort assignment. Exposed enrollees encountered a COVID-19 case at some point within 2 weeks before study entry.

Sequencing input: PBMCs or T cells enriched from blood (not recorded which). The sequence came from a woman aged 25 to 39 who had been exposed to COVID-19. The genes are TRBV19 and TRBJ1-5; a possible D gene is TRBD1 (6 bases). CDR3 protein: CASNTRTENQPQHF. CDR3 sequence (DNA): TGTGCCAGTAATACCAGGACAGAGAATCAGCCCCAGCATTTT.